The clone carrying this TCR beta chain showed up many times. The antigen is not known. There are 15 residues in the CDR3. Germline loops: CDR1 SGHRS, CDR2 YFSETQ. V shed 0 bases and J shed 6 bases, with 12 bases lying between them. This sample stems from a study of T-cell reconstitution after alpha-beta-depleted transplantation in children. Study results and limitations: Expanded graft clones numbering several hundred reportedly gave rise to alpha-beta T cells about two months after transplant. Some patients' high day-60 TCRbeta diversity was traced to surviving recipient T cells and thymic progenitors. Newly made T cells mostly supplied T-cell counts and diversity one year after transplant.

This sample's TCRbeta library carried unique molecular identifier barcodes. TCRdb re-called the PCR reads with MiXCR, one entry per CDR3 protein. The sample yields around 700,000 distinct CDR3 sequences, approximately 14% seen once. This receptor was obtained from a girl aged 2-10 years with congenital amegakaryocytic thrombocytopenia, due to receive a stem cell transplant. The starting material was PBMCs, obtained before TCRalphabeta/CD19-depleted stem cell transplant. The chain is built from TRBV5-1 and TRBJ2-2; D is undetermined. Here the CDR3 reads CASSLAQETAGELFF. CDR3 DNA sequence: TGCGCCAGCAGCTTGGCTCAGGAGACCGCCGGGGAGCTGTTTTTT. The full variable domain, completed using reference TRBV5-1 and TRBJ2-2, is KAGVTQTPRYLIKTRGQQVTLSCSPISGHRSVSWYQQTPGQGLQFLFEYFSETQRNKGNFPGRFSGRQFSNSRSEMNVSTLELGDSALYLCASSLAQETAGELFFGEGSRLTVL.